Sequencing of this T cell receptor beta chain was carried out in a study of blood T cells in healthy people across ages. Looking at the study overall: Through template switching, about one barcoded beta molecule was captured per two T cells, as measured in model experiments. Overall study findings and caveats: Aged donors had fewer naive CD4+ cells and lower diversity than long-lived donors.

Combining a sample-barcoded 5' primer with a J-beta primer mix, a second PCR ran for about 7 to 12 cycles. Each CDR3 protein gets one entry after TCRdb re-called the 5' RACE reads with MiXCR. Here the sample spans hundreds of thousands of distinct CDR3 sequences, around 45% being singletons. V gave up 3 bases and J gave up 7 bases; unmatched junction bases: 10. The CDR3 spans 14 residues. Germline lookup yields CDR1 SGHRS and CDR2 YFSETQ. As to this clonotype: Its target is unknown.

The chain combines TRBV5-1 with TRBJ2-7; 7 positions match TRBD1. Sequencing used blood. This sequence was found in a woman aged 55-70 years in good health. CDR3: CASSSGTVYNEQYF. The CDR3 DNA reads TGCGCCAGCAGCTCCGGGACAGTCTACAATGAGCAGTACTTC.